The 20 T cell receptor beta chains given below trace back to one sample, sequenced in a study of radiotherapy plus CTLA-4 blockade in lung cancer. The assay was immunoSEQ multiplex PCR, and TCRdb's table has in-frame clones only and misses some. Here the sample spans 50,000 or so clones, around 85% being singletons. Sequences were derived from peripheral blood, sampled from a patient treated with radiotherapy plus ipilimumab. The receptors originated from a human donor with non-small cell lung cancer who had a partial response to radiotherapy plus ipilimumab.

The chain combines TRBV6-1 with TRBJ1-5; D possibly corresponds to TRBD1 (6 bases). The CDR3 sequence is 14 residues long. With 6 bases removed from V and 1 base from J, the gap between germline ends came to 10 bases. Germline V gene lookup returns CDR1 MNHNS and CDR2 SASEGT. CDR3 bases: TGTGCCAGCAGGCATCAGGGGAGCAATCAGCCCCAGCATTTT. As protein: CASRHQGSNQPQHF.

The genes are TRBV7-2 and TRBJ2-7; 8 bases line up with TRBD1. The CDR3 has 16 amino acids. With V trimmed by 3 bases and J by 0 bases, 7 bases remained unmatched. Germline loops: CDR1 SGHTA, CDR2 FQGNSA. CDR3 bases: TGTGCCAGCAGCTTCCGGGGACAGGCCCTCTCCTACGAGCAGTACTTC. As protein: CASSFRGQALSYEQYF.

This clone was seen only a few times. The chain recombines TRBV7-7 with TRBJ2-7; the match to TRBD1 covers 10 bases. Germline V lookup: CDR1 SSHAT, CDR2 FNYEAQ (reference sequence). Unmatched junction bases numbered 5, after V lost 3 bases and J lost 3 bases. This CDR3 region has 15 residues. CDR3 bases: TGTGCCAGCAGCTTCGGGACAGGGGCGAGCTACGAGCAGTACTTC. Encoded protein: CASSFGTGASYEQYF.

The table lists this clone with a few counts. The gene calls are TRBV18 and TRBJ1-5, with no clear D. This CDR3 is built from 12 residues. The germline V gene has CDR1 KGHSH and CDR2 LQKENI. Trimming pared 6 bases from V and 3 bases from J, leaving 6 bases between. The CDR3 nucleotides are TGTGCCAGCTCGGCCCCCAATCAGCCCCAGCATTTT. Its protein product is CASSAPNQPQHF.

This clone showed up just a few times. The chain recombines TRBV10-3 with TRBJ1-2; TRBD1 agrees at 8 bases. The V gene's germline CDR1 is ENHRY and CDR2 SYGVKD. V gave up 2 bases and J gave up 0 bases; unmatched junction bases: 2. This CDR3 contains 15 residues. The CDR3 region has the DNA TGTGCCATCAGTGAGGGGACAGGAGCTAACTATGGCTACACCTTC. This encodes CAISEGTGANYGYTF.

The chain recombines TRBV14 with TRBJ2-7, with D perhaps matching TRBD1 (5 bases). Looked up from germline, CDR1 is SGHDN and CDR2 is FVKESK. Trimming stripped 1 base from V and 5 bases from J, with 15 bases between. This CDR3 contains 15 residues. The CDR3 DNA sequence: TGTGCCAGCAGCCAAGGTCCAGGGTCAGGCCACGAGCAGTACTTC. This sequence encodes CASSQGPGSGHEQYF.

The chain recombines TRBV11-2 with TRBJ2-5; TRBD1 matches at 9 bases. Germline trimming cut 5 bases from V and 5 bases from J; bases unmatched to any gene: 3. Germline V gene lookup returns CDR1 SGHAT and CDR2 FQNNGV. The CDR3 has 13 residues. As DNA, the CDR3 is TGTGCCAGCAGCCCGACAGGGGGGGAGACCCAGTACTTC. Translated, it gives CASSPTGGETQYF.

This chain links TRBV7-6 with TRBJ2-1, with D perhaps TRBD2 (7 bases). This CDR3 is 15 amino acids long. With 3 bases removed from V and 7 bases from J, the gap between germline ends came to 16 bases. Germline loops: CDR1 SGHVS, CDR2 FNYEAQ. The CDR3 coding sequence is TGTGCCAGCAGCTTGAGTGGGGGGGCTGGAAATGAGCAGTTCTTC. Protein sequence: CASSLSGGAGNEQFF.

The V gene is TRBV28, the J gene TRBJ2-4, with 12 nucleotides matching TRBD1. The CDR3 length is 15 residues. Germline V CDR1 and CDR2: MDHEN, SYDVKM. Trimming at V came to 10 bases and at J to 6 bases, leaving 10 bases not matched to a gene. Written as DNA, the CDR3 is TGTGCCACCGGCGGGACAGGGGGCGTGGGAAACATTCAGTACTTC. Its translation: CATGGTGGVGNIQYF.

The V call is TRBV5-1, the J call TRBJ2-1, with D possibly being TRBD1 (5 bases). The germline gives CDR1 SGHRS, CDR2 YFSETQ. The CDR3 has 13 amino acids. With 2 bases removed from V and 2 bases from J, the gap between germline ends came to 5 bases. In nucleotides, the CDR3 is TGCGCCAGCAGCTTCAGGGCCTACAATGAGCAGTTCTTC. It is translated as CASSFRAYNEQFF.

The CDR3 bases are TGCGCCAGCAGCCTCTCCAACCCGGGACAGGGGGACGGCTACACCTTC. Its translation is CASSLSNPGQGDGYTF. The genes are TRBV4-3 and TRBJ1-2, with 11 nucleotides matching TRBD1. CDR1 LGHNA and CDR2 YSLEER come from the germline V gene. The CDR3 extends over 16 amino acids. The V and J ends lost 4 bases and 8 bases, in that order; junction bases with no gene match: 12.

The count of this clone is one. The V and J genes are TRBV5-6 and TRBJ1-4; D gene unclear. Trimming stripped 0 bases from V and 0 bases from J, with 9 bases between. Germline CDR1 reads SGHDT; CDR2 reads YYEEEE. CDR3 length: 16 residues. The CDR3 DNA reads TGTGCCAGCAGCTTGGCGCAGGTCGCAACTAATGAAAAACTGTTTTTT. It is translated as CASSLAQVATNEKLFF.

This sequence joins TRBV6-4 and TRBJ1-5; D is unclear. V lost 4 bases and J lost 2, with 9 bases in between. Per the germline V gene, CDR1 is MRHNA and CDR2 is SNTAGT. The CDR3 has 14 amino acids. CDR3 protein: CASSVTAGNQPQHF. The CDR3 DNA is TGTGCCAGCAGTGTAACAGCCGGCAATCAGCCCCAGCATTTT.

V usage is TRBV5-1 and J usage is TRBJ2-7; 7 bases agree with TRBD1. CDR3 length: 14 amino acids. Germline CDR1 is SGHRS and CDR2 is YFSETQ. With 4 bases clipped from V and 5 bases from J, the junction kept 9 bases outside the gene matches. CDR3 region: CASSQDRSDDEQYF. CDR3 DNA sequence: TGCGCCAGCAGCCAGGACAGGTCGGACGACGAGCAGTACTTC.

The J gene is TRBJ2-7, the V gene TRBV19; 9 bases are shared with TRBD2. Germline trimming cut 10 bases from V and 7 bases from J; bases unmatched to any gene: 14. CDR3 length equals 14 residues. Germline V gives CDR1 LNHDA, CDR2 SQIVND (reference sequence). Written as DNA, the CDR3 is TGTGCCACCCTGGGAGGGACTAGCCTTCGAGAGCAGTACTTC. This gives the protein CATLGGTSLREQYF.

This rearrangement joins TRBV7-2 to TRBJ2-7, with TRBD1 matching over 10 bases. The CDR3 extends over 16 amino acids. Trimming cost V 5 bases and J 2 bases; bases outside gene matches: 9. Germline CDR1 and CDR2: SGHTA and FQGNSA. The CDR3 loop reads CASSRGTGQGTYEQYF. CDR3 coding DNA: TGTGCCAGCAGCCGAGGCACGGGACAGGGGACCTACGAGCAGTACTTC.

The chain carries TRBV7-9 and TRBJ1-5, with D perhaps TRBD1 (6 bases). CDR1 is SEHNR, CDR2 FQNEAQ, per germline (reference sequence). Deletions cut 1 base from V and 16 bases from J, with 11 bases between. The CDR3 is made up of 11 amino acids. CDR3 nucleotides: TGTGCCAGCAGCTTAGGCCAGGGGTTACATTTT. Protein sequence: CASSLGQGLHF. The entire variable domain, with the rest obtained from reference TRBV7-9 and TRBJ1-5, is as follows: DTGVSQNPRHKITKRGQNVTFRCDPISEHNRLYWYRQTLGQGPEFLTYFQNEAQLEKSRLLSDRFSAERPKGSFSTLEIQRTEQGDSAMYLCASSLGQGLHFGDGTRLSIL.

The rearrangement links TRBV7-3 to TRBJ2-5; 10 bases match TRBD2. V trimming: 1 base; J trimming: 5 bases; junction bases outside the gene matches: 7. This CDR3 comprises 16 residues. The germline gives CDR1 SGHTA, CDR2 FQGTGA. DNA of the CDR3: TGTGCCAGCAGCTTAATGGGCAGCGGGGGGGCGGAGACCCAGTACTTC. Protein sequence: CASSLMGSGGAETQYF.

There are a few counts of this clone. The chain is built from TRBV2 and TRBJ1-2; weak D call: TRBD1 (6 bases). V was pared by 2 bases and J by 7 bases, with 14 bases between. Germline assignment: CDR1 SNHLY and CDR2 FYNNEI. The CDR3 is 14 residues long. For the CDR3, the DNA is TGTGCCAGCAGTGAATTGGCAGGGGAAAGTGGCTACACCTTC. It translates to CASSELAGESGYTF.

The CDR3, as DNA: TGTGCCAGCAGGGGGGGGGAACCCAATTCACCCCTCCACTTT. It codes for CASRGGEPNSPLHF. The V and J genes are TRBV9 and TRBJ1-6, with a weak D call TRBD1 (5 bases). Looked up from germline, CDR1 is SGDLS and CDR2 is YYNGEE. V shed 5 bases and J shed 7 bases, with 13 bases lying between them. CDR3 size: 14 residues. The whole variable domain, filled in from reference TRBV9 and TRBJ1-6, reads DSGVTQTPKHLITATGQRVTLRCSPRSGDLSVYWYQQSLDQGLQFLIQYYNGEERAKGNILERFSAQQFPDLHSELNLSSLELGDSALYFCASRGGEPNSPLHFGNGTRLTVT.